The source of this T cell receptor (beta chain) is a study of blood T cell repertoires in COVID-19. Study-level background: T cells, B-cell-depleted T cells, or PBMCs provided the cDNA or gDNA that served as material.

Produced via immunoSEQ multiplex PCR; TCRdb's table is partial and in-frame only. The table includes fewer than 250,000 clones, around 76% detected once. Participant-reported clinical history was the basis for cohort assignment. This clone was counted a few times. The clonotype originates from a woman between 45 and 60 years old with acute COVID-19. Sequencing used PBMCs or T cells enriched from blood (not recorded which).

CDR3 amino acids: CASSSTGVNSPLHF. The CDR3 DNA sequence: TGTGCCAGTTCTTCGACAGGGGTAAATTCACCCCTCCACTTT. The genes are TRBV19 and TRBJ1-6; 8 nucleotides agree with TRBD1. V shed 8 bases and J 7 bases; nucleotides not matched to a gene: 7. Germline CDR1 reads LNHDA; CDR2 reads SQIVND (reference sequence). The CDR3 spans 14 residues.